This TCR beta chain was captured in a study of control samples from healthy donors and cancer patients (dated by TCRdb to 2018 to 2020). The receptor library was made with the immunoSEQ multiplex PCR assay. The table was pulled from immuneACCESS by TCRdb, which kept in-frame rearrangements only. Such tables lose some clones; where checked, under half of the loss comes from unresolved V genes, and the rest has no known cause. Across this sample there are 150,000 to 200,000 clones, with about 91% seen only once. The ten top clones hold about 2.1% of the sample. As concerns this clone: Its recognized antigen is unknown. The input lacks base qualities; no much larger clone sits a single base away.

Reading the germline V gene (reference sequence) gives CDR1 PRHDT and CDR2 FYEKMQ. The CDR3 runs 18 amino acids, cysteine and phenylalanine included. Left in the record is the CDR3 DNA by itself, 54 bases read in frame from the first base. V loses 3 bases at its end and J loses 5 bases; junction bases beyond the gene matches: 13. The sample consisted of blood. The chain joins TRBV13 to TRBJ2-2; TRBD2 matches 9 bases in the middle. The receptor's source is a middle-aged woman in good health. The CDR3 protein sequence reads: CASSFLPPGLASTGELFF. The DNA is TGTGCCAGCAGCTTTCTCCCACCGGGACTAGCTTCAACCGGGGAGCTGTTTTTT.